These 30 T cell receptor beta chains share one sample of origin, sequenced in a study of cytomegalovirus exposure and HLA in healthy donors. Use of 60 Vbeta and 13 Jbeta primers characterized the PCR. The method was immunoSEQ multiplex PCR; TCRdb's version includes in-frame clones alone and lacks a portion of them. The profile covers about 150,000 clones, with around 78% appearing a single time and roughly 3% taken by the ten largest. Source material: PBMCs. Receptors were obtained from a middle-aged woman in good health and CMV-seronegative.

The rearrangement joins TRBV7-2 to TRBJ2-7, with 8 bases aligning to TRBD1. Germline CDR1 and CDR2: SGHTA and FQGNSA. Trimming took 1 base from V and 1 from J; bases not matched to a gene: 6. The CDR3 runs to 16 residues. The CDR3 here is CASSLGTGLRSYEQYF. The CDR3 nucleotides are TGTGCCAGCAGCTTAGGGACAGGGCTTCGGTCCTACGAGCAGTACTTC. Full variable domain (outside the CDR3, taken from reference TRBV7-2 and TRBJ2-7): GAGVSQSPSNKVTEKGKDVELRCDPISGHTALYWYRQSLGQGLEFLIYFQGNSAPDKSGLPSDRFSAERTGGSVSTLTIQRTQQEDSAVYLCASSLGTGLRSYEQYFGPGTRLTVT.

Points on this clone: Other DNA sequences from this sample encode an identical CDR3 as well. The V and J genes are TRBV6-1 and TRBJ1-1, with 8 bases identical to TRBD1. The CDR3 totals 14 residues. V shed 6 bases, J shed 1 base, and the junction held 4 bases outside the gene matches. Germline V gene sequence: CDR1 MNHNS, CDR2 SASEGT. CDR3 sequence reads: CASSLGQGNTEAFF. CDR3 DNA sequence: TGTGCCAGCAGCCTAGGACAGGGGAACACTGAAGCTTTCTTT.

This sequence joins TRBV19 and TRBJ1-2; D not certain. Trimming left V 3 bases short and J 3 bases short, with 11 bases between. CDR1 LNHDA and CDR2 SQIVND come from the germline V gene (reference sequence). The CDR3 has 14 amino acids. CDR3 bases: TGTGCCAGTAGTATTAGAGGGAAGGACTATGGCTACACCTTC. This sequence encodes CASSIRGKDYGYTF. Looking up the rest from reference TRBV19 and TRBJ1-2 gives the full variable domain: DGGITQSPKYLFRKEGQNVTLSCEQNLNHDAMYWYRQDPGQGLRLIYYSQIVNDFQKGDIAEGYSVSREKKESFPLTVTSAQKNPTAFYLCASSIRGKDYGYTFGSGTRLTVV.

The gene calls are TRBV5-1 and TRBJ2-3, with D unclear. The V gene's germline CDR1 is SGHRS and CDR2 YFSETQ. With 0 bases removed from V and 4 bases from J, the gap between germline ends came to 9 bases. The CDR3 is 14 amino acids. CDR3 DNA: TGCGCCAGCAGCTTGGGTCCGTCCCCAGATACGCAGTATTTT. This sequence encodes CASSLGPSPDTQYF.

This chain connects TRBV18 to TRBJ1-3, with 9 bases matching TRBD1. This CDR3 has 16 residues. V was pared by 3 bases and J by 1 base, with 4 bases of the junction left unmatched. CDR1 and CDR2 from the germline V gene are KGHSH and LQKENI. The CDR3 loop is CASSPGQGRSGNTIYF. CDR3 DNA sequence: TGTGCCAGCTCACCGGGACAGGGAAGGTCTGGAAACACCATATATTTT.

This clone appeared a few times. The chain combines TRBV5-4 with TRBJ2-5; 7 bases align to TRBD1. The CDR3 has 14 amino acids. Germline CDR1 SGHNT, CDR2 YYREEE (reference sequence). The ends lost 5 bases at V and 1 base at J; junction bases unmatched: 5. The CDR3 nucleotides are TGTGCCAGCAGTTCGGGACAGATCCAAGAGACCCAGTACTTC. As protein: CASSSGQIQETQYF.

This chain uses TRBV7-2 with TRBJ2-5; TRBD2 aligns across 8 bases. The J call could be wrong; TRBJ2-7 is a better fit for the DNA end. This CDR3 spans 15 amino acids. From germline, CDR1 is SGHTA and CDR2 FQGNSA. This CDR3 reads CASSQRRGDNYEQYF. The CDR3 DNA reads TGTGCCAGCAGCCAACGGCGGGGGGACAACTACGAGCAGTACTTC.

V is TRBV4-2 and J is TRBJ2-5; 10 nucleotides match TRBD2. The V and J ends lost 3 bases and 5 bases, in that order; junction bases with no gene match: 6. The CDR3 loop spans 15 amino acids. Germline V lookup: CDR1 LGHNA, CDR2 YNFKEQ. CDR3 nucleotides: TGTGCCAGCAGCCAGGGTAAGGGACTAGCGGAGACCCAGTACTTC. It yields the protein CASSQGKGLAETQYF.

The chain joins TRBV10-2 to TRBJ2-7; tentatively, D is TRBD1 (5 bases). There are 11 residues in the CDR3. From germline, CDR1 is WSHSY and CDR2 SAAADI. V gave up 2 bases and J gave up 6 bases, with 5 bases separating them. CDR3 in amino acids: CASSEGAEQYF. For the CDR3, the DNA is TGCGCCAGCAGTGAGGGGGCCGAGCAGTACTTC.

The CDR3 sequence is CASSPGDRETQYF. CDR3 nucleotides: TGCGCCAGCAGCCCAGGGGACAGGGAGACCCAGTACTTC. This sequence joins TRBV5-1 and TRBJ2-5; 8 bases align to TRBD1. The CDR3 length is 13 residues. Germline V lookup: CDR1 SGHRS, CDR2 YFSETQ. V shed 4 bases and J 5 bases; nucleotides not matched to a gene: 4.

This chain connects TRBV5-1 to TRBJ2-3; 12 bases align to TRBD2. Per the germline V gene, CDR1 is SGHRS and CDR2 is YFSETQ. V was pared by 3 bases and J by 3 bases, with 14 bases of the junction left unmatched. The length of the CDR3 is 19 residues. The CDR3 DNA is TGCGCCAGCAGCTACGGACTAGCGGGGCTCGACGGCGGGACAGATACGCAGTATTTT. It is translated as CASSYGLAGLDGGTDTQYF.

This clone was observed a handful of times. CDR3 sequence reads: CASSITGGGEQYF. The DNA for the CDR3 is TGTGCCAGTAGTATTACAGGCGGGGGGGAGCAGTACTTC. This chain uses TRBV19 with TRBJ2-7; 8 bases match TRBD2. J lost 7 bases, V lost 3 bases, and 5 bases had no gene match. Germline values: CDR1 LNHDA, CDR2 SQIVND (reference sequence). The CDR3 has 13 residues. Full variable domain (rest looked up from reference TRBV19 and TRBJ2-7): DGGITQSPKYLFRKEGQNVTLSCEQNLNHDAMYWYRQDPGQGLRLIYYSQIVNDFQKGDIAEGYSVSREKKESFPLTVTSAQKNPTAFYLCASSITGGGEQYFGPGTRLTVT.

This chain uses TRBV4-2 with TRBJ2-7, with 9 nucleotides matching TRBD2. The CDR3 is made up of 15 amino acids. Unmatched junction bases numbered 3, after V lost 1 base and J lost 2 bases. Germline CDR1 reads LGHNA; CDR2 reads YNFKEQ. The CDR3 here is CASSQVAGDTYEQYF. CDR3 DNA sequence: TGTGCCAGCAGCCAAGTAGCGGGGGACACCTACGAGCAGTACTTC.

This clone was seen a handful of times. This chain uses TRBV5-1 with TRBJ2-1; no definite D call. CDR1 and CDR2 (germline): SGHRS, YFSETQ. CDR3 length: 11 residues. V shed 0 bases and J shed 8 bases, with 3 bases lying between them. The CDR3 bases are TGCGCCAGCAGCTTGGACTATGAGCAGTTCTTC. It specifies CASSLDYEQFF.

The rearrangement joins TRBV4-1 to TRBJ1-5; no definite D call. Germline V gives CDR1 MGHRA, CDR2 YSYEKL. This CDR3 region has 13 residues. With 1 base removed from V and 7 bases from J, the gap between germline ends came to 8 bases. The CDR3, as DNA: TGCGCCAGCAGCCAAGGAGGTTGGCAGCCCCAGCATTTT. The encoded protein is CASSQGGWQPQHF.

Of note for this clone: A far larger clone lies a single base away; this is likely a read error. The V gene is TRBV4-2, the J gene TRBJ1-3; D is unresolved. The germline gives CDR1 LGHNA, CDR2 YNFKEQ. This CDR3 is 15 amino acids long. The V end was cut by 3 bases, the J end by 3 bases, with 12 bases between. The CDR3 nucleotides read TGTGCCAGCAGCCAGTCCCACGGGAGTGGAAACACCATATATTTT. It encodes CASSQSHGSGNTIYF.

The chain combines TRBV5-1 with TRBJ2-7, with 9 bases matching TRBD2. Germline V gene lookup returns CDR1 SGHRS and CDR2 YFSETQ. With 5 bases clipped from V and 7 bases from J, the junction kept 10 bases outside the gene matches. The CDR3 covers 14 residues. CDR3 bases: TGCGCCAGCAGTATCCTCAAGCGGGGGGAAGAGCAGTACTTC. Translation gives CASSILKRGEEQYF.

The chain recombines TRBV6-6 with TRBJ1-4, with 7 bases aligning to TRBD1. The CDR3 is 15 amino acids. V gave up 4 bases and J gave up 0 bases; unmatched junction bases: 2. The germline gives CDR1 MNHNY, CDR2 SVGAGI (reference sequence). The CDR3 loop is CASSSGTATNEKLFF. The CDR3, as DNA: TGTGCCAGCAGTTCGGGGACAGCAACTAATGAAAAACTGTTTTTT.

There are a few counts of this clone. The chain employs TRBV6-1 and TRBJ1-6, with D unresolved. CDR3 length equals 13 residues. Per the germline V gene, CDR1 is MNHNS and CDR2 is SASEGT. With 6 bases removed from V and 6 bases from J, the gap between germline ends came to 9 bases. This CDR3 reads CASRGGRNSPLHF. CDR3 nucleotide sequence: TGTGCCAGCAGGGGAGGCCGTAATTCACCCCTCCACTTT.

In its sample, this clone was seen a few times. The chain has TRBV7-9 and TRBJ1-4; 9 positions agree with TRBD1. Unmatched junction bases numbered 8, after V lost 5 bases and J lost 7 bases. The CDR3 consists of 15 residues. Germline V CDR1 and CDR2: SEHNR, FQNEAQ (reference sequence). The CDR3 coding sequence is TGTGCCAGCAGCCCGATGACAGGGGGGACTGAAAAACTGTTTTTT. Its translation: CASSPMTGGTEKLFF. Full variable domain (outside the CDR3, taken from reference TRBV7-9 and TRBJ1-4): DTGVSQNPRHKITKRGQNVTFRCDPISEHNRLYWYRQTLGQGPEFLTYFQNEAQLEKSRLLSDRFSAERPKGSFSTLEIQRTEQGDSAMYLCASSPMTGGTEKLFFGSGTQLSVL.

This chain uses TRBV6-6 with TRBJ2-5; 9 bases line up with TRBD1. The CDR3 has 15 residues. Germline trimming cut 5 bases from V and 2 bases from J; bases unmatched to any gene: 6. Germline V gene sequence: CDR1 MNHNY, CDR2 SVGAGI (reference sequence). The CDR3 DNA is TGTGCCAGCAGTACGACAGGGGGACCACAAGAGACCCAGTACTTC. This translates into CASSTTGGPQETQYF.

The chain combines TRBV7-8 with TRBJ2-2, with 10 bases fitting TRBD2. Germline V CDR1 and CDR2: SGHVS, FQNEAQ. This CDR3 is built from 17 residues. V gave up 5 bases and J gave up 1 base; unmatched junction bases: 7. CDR3 sequence (DNA): TGTGCCAGCAGCCTCCGGACTAGCGGAGGGAACACCGGGGAGCTGTTTTTT. Its protein is CASSLRTSGGNTGELFF.

V gene TRBV6-6 combines with J gene TRBJ2-5, with TRBD1 matching over 10 bases. The DNA end favors TRBJ2-7, so the J call may be wrong. In germline, CDR1 is MNHNY, CDR2 SVGAGI (reference sequence). The CDR3 has 14 residues. This CDR3 reads CASRTGTGAYEQYF. In DNA, the CDR3 is TGTGCCAGCAGGACCGGGACAGGGGCCTACGAGCAGTACTTC.

In this sample, this clone turned up once. A junction boundary mismatches the germline segment, possibly from a read error. V is TRBV5-4 and J is TRBJ1-1; D is unresolved. The germline CDR1 and CDR2 sequences are SGHNT and YYREEE (reference sequence). The CDR3 totals 14 residues. The CDR3 protein is CASSTSGGYTEALF. CDR3 sequence (DNA): TGTGCCAGCAGCACCTCGGGTGGGTACACTGAAGCTCTCTTT.

The V call is TRBV18, the J call TRBJ1-1, with unresolved D. The CDR3 consists of 14 residues. Trimming took 0 bases from V and 5 from J, leaving 10 bases between them. Germline V CDR1 and CDR2: KGHSH, LQKENI. The CDR3 bases are TGTGCCAGCTCACCACCTAGTCTTGCTACTGAAGCTTTCTTT. This translates into CASSPPSLATEAFF.

The gene calls are TRBV2 and TRBJ1-2; TRBD1 matches 10 bases. The CDR3 contains 15 residues. The V gene's germline CDR1 is SNHLY and CDR2 FYNNEI. V was clipped by 4 bases and J by 7 bases; unmatched bases: 9. CDR3 coding DNA: TGTGCCAGCAGTGCGGGACAGGGGCTGCATGGTGGCTACACCTTC. Protein: CASSAGQGLHGGYTF.

The chain uses TRBV4-1 and TRBJ2-2; 7 nucleotides agree with TRBD2. The germline V gene has CDR1 MGHRA and CDR2 YSYEKL. The CDR3 covers 17 residues. V shed 4 bases and J 3 bases; nucleotides not matched to a gene: 11. The DNA for the CDR3 is TGCGCCAGCAGCCTTGGGAGGGATAGGTCCTACACCGGGGAGCTGTTTTTT. It encodes CASSLGRDRSYTGELFF.

This clone has only one observation. The chain combines TRBV5-1 with TRBJ2-3, with 7 bases identical to TRBD1. Germline assignment: CDR1 SGHRS and CDR2 YFSETQ. After removal of 8 bases from V and 5 bases from J, the junction contained 14 bases not matched to a gene. The CDR3 loop spans 15 amino acids. Written as DNA, the CDR3 is TGCGCCAGTAGCCACGATCGATGGGACAGAGATACGCAGTATTTT. It codes for CASSHDRWDRDTQYF.

The J gene is TRBJ1-6, the V gene TRBV6-5; D is unclear. CDR1 and CDR2 (germline): MNHEY, SVGAGI. This CDR3 comprises 15 residues. V was cut by 6 bases and J by 4 bases, with 13 bases left in between. The CDR3 sequence is CASRRGPRYNSPLHF. The DNA for the CDR3 is TGTGCCAGCAGAAGAGGGCCCAGGTATAATTCACCCCTCCACTTT.

This clone was seen a handful of times. The chain is built from TRBV2 and TRBJ2-1, with 7 bases lining up with TRBD1. Germline V lookup: CDR1 SNHLY, CDR2 FYNNEI. The CDR3 has 14 residues. The J segment lost 5 bases and the V segment lost 6 bases, leaving 7 bases of the junction unmatched. The CDR3 sequence is CASRSRGMDNEQFF. The CDR3 DNA is TGTGCCAGCAGAAGCAGGGGGATGGACAATGAGCAGTTCTTC. The whole variable domain, remainder taken from reference TRBV2 and TRBJ2-1, is EPEVTQTPSHQVTQMGQEVILRCVPISNHLYFYWYRQILGQKVEFLVSFYNNEISEKSEIFDDQFSVERPDGSNFTLKIRSTKLEDSAMYFCASRSRGMDNEQFFGPGTRLTVL.